This TCR beta chain is drawn from a study of T-cell reconstitution after alpha-beta-depleted transplantation in children. General study findings and limits: Diversity of TCRbeta at day 60 was high in some patients, arising from surviving recipient T cells and thymic progenitors. Several hundred expanded graft clones reportedly supplied alpha-beta T cells about two months after transplant. Among T cells one year after transplant, newly produced cells accounted for most counts and diversity.

In the case of this clonotype: Its target is unknown.

Unique molecular identifiers tagged the TCRbeta library. Using its own MiXCR run on the PCR reads, TCRdb lists one record per CDR3 protein. The sample has some 450,000 distinct CDR3 sequences, around two fifths seen once. Trimming cost V 0 bases and J 0 bases, with 9 bases left between them. The CDR3 length is 15 residues. Germline values: CDR1 SGHRS, CDR2 YFSETQ. The chain joins TRBV5-1 to TRBJ2-5; D is ambiguous. The receptor was derived from a girl aged 2-10 years with aplastic anemia, due to receive a stem cell transplant. Specimen: PBMCs, collected before TCRalphabeta/CD19-depleted stem cell transplant. CDR3 DNA: TGCGCCAGCAGCTTGGTCGGTGGCGACCAAGAGACCCAGTACTTC. Its translation is CASSLVGGDQETQYF.